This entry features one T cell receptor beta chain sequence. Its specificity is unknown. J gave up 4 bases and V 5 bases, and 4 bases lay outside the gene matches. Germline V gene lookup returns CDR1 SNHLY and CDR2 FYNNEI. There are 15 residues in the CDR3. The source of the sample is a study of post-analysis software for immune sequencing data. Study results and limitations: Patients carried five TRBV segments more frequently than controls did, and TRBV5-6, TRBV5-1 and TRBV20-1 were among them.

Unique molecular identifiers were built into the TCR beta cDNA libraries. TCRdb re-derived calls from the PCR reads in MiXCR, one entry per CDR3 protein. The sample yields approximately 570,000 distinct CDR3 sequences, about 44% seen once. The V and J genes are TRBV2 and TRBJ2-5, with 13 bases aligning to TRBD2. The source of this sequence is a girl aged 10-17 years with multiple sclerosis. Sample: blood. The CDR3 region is CASSSTSGRRETQYF. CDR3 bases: TGTGCCAGCAGTTCGACTAGCGGGAGGAGAGAGACCCAGTACTTC.